This is a list of T cell receptor beta chains from one sample in a study of PD-L1 blockade in urothelial cancer. Libraries were prepared by immunoSEQ multiplex PCR; TCRdb keeps only in-frame clonotypes and omits some of them. The sample has about 19,000 clones, around 83% seen once; the top ten hold approximately 1.6%. Here the sequenced sample was PBMCs, taken around atezolizumab (anti-PD-L1) treatment. The receptors shown here come from a man in his fifties or sixties with urothelial cancer. CDR3s include the opening cysteine and the closing phenylalanine or tryptophan. A D gene is named only where the DNA matches it firmly. For some rows the clone size is stated as once, few or many, or as a class when expanded; others skip it.

>TRBV28|TRBJ2-4|-|-
CASSLTTKNIQYF
TGTGCCAGCAGTTTAACTACCAAAAACATTCAGTACTTC
>TRBV5-1|TRBJ2-7|medium-sized|-
CASRNQGRGEQYF
TGCGCCAGCAGAAATCAGGGTAGGGGGGAGCAGTACTTC
>TRBV18|TRBJ2-1|-|TRBD1
CASSPADRAPGDEQFF
TGTGCCAGCTCACCGGCGGACAGGGCCCCCGGGGATGAGCAGTTCTTC
>TRBV5-4|TRBJ2-2|once|-
CASSFRREVELFF
TGTGCCAGCAGCTTTCGTAGGGAGGTGGAGCTGTTTTTT
>TRBV18|TRBJ1-4|-|-
CASSPSGGLSEKLFF
TGTGCCAGCTCTCCCTCGGGGGGGCTGAGTGAAAAACTGTTTTTT
>TRBV30|TRBJ2-7|-|-
CAWSDGAGLNEQYF
TGTGCCTGGAGTGATGGGGCGGGGTTGAACGAGCAGTACTTC
>TRBV5-4|TRBJ2-3|-|TRBD2
CASSIRTSGGTDTQYF
TGTGCCAGCAGCATTCGGACTAGCGGGGGCACAGATACGCAGTATTTT
>TRBV5-1|TRBJ2-5|once|TRBD1
CASSTGQGARETQYF
TGCGCCAGCAGCACGGGACAGGGGGCTAGGGAGACCCAGTACTTC
>TRBV19|TRBJ2-6|-|-
CASSSGPSEANVLTF
TGTGCCAGTAGTTCAGGTCCATCTGAGGCCAACGTCCTGACTTTC
>TRBV6-1|TRBJ1-4|-|TRBD1
CASTRDSKLFF
TGTGCCAGCACCCGGGACAGCAAACTGTTTTTT
>TRBV7-2|TRBJ1-2|-|-
CASSRSHNYGYTF
TGTGCCAGCAGCCGGAGTCATAACTATGGCTACACCTTC
>TRBV30|TRBJ2-6|once|-
CAWRGMAGANVLTF
TGTGCCTGGCGGGGTATGGCCGGGGCCAACGTCCTGACTTTC
>TRBV7-2|TRBJ1-2|-|-
CASSLGPANYGYTF
TGTGCCAGCAGCTTAGGTCCCGCTAACTATGGCTACACCTTC
>TRBV5-1|TRBJ1-5|-|-
CASSWSSNQPQHF
TGCGCCAGCAGCTGGAGTTCTAATCAGCCCCAGCATTTT
>TRBV28|TRBJ2-7|few|TRBD1
CASQRPGTENYEQYF
TGTGCCAGCCAACGTCCCGGGACAGAGAATTACGAGCAGTACTTC
>TRBV15|TRBJ2-5|-|-
CATSREQVQETQYF
TGTGCCACCAGCAGAGAGCAGGTCCAAGAGACCCAGTACTTC
>TRBV6-5|TRBJ2-1|-|-
CASSSRRGEQFF
TGTGCCAGCAGTTCAAGACGGGGAGAGCAGTTCTTC
>TRBV9|TRBJ2-1|-|TRBD2
CASSPSGSGFYNEQFF
TGTGCCAGCAGCCCTTCTGGTAGCGGGTTTTACAATGAGCAGTTCTTC
>TRBV5-1|TRBJ1-1|-|TRBD1
CASSPRQGRTEAFF
TGCGCCAGCAGCCCCCGACAGGGGAGGACTGAAGCTTTCTTT
>TRBV19|TRBJ1-2|once|TRBD1
CASSILGQGRYGYTF
TGTGCCAGTAGTATTCTGGGACAGGGGAGATATGGCTACACCTTC
>TRBV18|TRBJ1-4|-|TRBD1
CASSPPGQINEKLFF
TGTGCCAGCTCACCACCGGGACAGATTAATGAAAAACTGTTTTTT
>TRBV15|TRBJ2-2|-|-
CATSRDRPPGTGELFF
TGTGCCACCAGCAGAGATCGGCCCCCCGGGACCGGGGAGCTGTTTTTT
>TRBV18|TRBJ1-1|few|-
CASSMAGGTEAFF
TGTGCCAGCTCAATGGCAGGCGGGACTGAAGCTTTCTTT
>TRBV7-8|TRBJ2-5|-|TRBD2
CASSPRLAVETQYF
TGTGCCAGCAGCCCGCGACTAGCGGTAGAGACCCAGTACTTC
>TRBV6-1|TRBJ1-2|-|TRBD1
CATPGAGGANYGYTF
TGTGCCACCCCCGGTGCAGGGGGAGCTAACTATGGCTACACCTTC
>TRBV9|TRBJ2-2|-|-
CASSVGSSFVGELFF
TGTGCCAGCAGCGTAGGTTCCTCGTTCGTGGGGGAGCTGTTTTTT
>TRBV11-2|TRBJ2-3|-|TRBD2
CASSLDLLAGGVDTQYF
TGTGCCAGCAGCTTAGATCTGCTAGCGGGGGGAGTCGATACGCAGTATTTT
>TRBV10-3|TRBJ2-3|-|-
CAISEAGPSTDTQYF
TGTGCCATCAGTGAGGCGGGACCTTCCACAGATACGCAGTATTTT
>TRBV27|TRBJ2-1|-|-
CASSLGGTISYNEQFF
TGTGCCAGCAGTTTAGGTGGGACAATCTCCTACAATGAGCAGTTCTTC
>TRBV25-1|TRBJ2-1|-|-
CASSDGTQFF
TGTGCCAGCAGTGACGGGACTCAGTTCTTC
>TRBV2|TRBJ2-1|-|TRBD2
CASSARTSGRASGARNEQFF
TGTGCCAGCAGTGCCCGGACTAGCGGGAGGGCCTCAGGGGCCAGGAATGAGCAGTTCTTC
>TRBV6-5|TRBJ1-2|-|TRBD1
CASTKQGWDYGYTF
TGTGCCAGCACAAAACAGGGGTGGGACTATGGCTACACCTTC
>TRBV19|TRBJ2-1|-|-
CASLLNGADSYNEQFF
TGTGCCAGTCTACTAAATGGTGCTGACTCCTACAATGAGCAGTTCTTC
>TRBV18|TRBJ1-4|-|-
CASSPARGNEKLFF
TGTGCCAGCTCACCAGCACGGGGGAATGAAAAACTGTTTTTT
>TRBV7-2|TRBJ1-1|-|-
CASSLARYAEAFF
TGTGCCAGCAGCTTAGCGAGGTACGCTGAAGCTTTCTTT
>TRBV5-1|TRBJ1-2|-|-
CASSQPGIEGSGYTF
TGCGCCAGCAGCCAACCCGGGATAGAGGGTTCCGGCTACACCTTC
>TRBV6-5|TRBJ1-2|-|TRBD1
CASSFGQGIYGYTF
TGTGCCAGCAGTTTCGGACAGGGGATTTATGGCTACACCTTC
>TRBV7-2|TRBJ2-2|-|TRBD2
CASSLAPSGGTGELFF
TGTGCCAGCAGCTTAGCGCCTAGCGGGGGTACCGGGGAGCTGTTTTTT
>TRBV11-1|TRBJ2-1|once|-
CASSFPQGTYNEQFF
TGTGCCAGCAGCTTTCCCCAGGGGACCTACAATGAGCAGTTCTTC
>TRBV9|TRBJ1-3|-|-
CASSVRTGVLNTIYF
TGTGCCAGCAGCGTGAGAACGGGGGTCCTGAACACCATATATTTT
>TRBV18|TRBJ2-1|-|-
CASSPLMQISSYNEQFF
TGTGCCAGCTCACCACTTATGCAGATCAGCTCCTACAATGAGCAGTTCTTC
>TRBV7-9|TRBJ1-1|-|-
CASSLQGRNTEAFF
TGTGCCAGCAGCTTACAGGGCAGGAACACTGAAGCTTTCTTT
>TRBV30|TRBJ1-1|-|-
CAWSPIQGRAFF
TGTGCCTGGAGCCCAATACAGGGTCGAGCTTTCTTT
>TRBV19|TRBJ1-4|once|-
CASSIRGGNEKLFF
TGTGCCAGTAGTATACGCGGGGGTAATGAAAAACTGTTTTTT
>TRBV30|TRBJ2-2|-|TRBD2
CGASGNQVTGELFF
TGCGGGGCTAGCGGGAATCAAGTCACCGGGGAGCTGTTTTTT
>TRBV29-1|TRBJ1-2|-|-
CSVGRMDYGYTF
TGCAGCGTTGGCAGGATGGACTATGGCTACACCTTC
>TRBV30|TRBJ2-7|-|TRBD2
CAWSVQSGRTYEQYF
TGTGCCTGGAGTGTACAGAGCGGGAGAACCTACGAGCAGTACTTC